This T cell receptor (beta chain) derives from a study of blood T cell repertoires in COVID-19 (dated by TCRdb to about 2020). General notes on the study: Samples covering the acute and convalescent phases of COVID-19 were provided by collaborators in the United States, Italy and Spain. The prospective study material was composed of cDNA or gDNA derived from T cells, B-cell-depleted T cells, or PBMCs. The dataset comprised deeply sampled blood TCRbeta repertoires from subjects exposed to, actively infected with, or recovered from COVID-19. The repertoires were made available in a free public database intended to serve as a resource for research on the immune response to SARS-CoV-2. Samples were obtained from the ongoing ImmuneRACE study (first 160 participants) and from 950 to 1,500 subjects provided by 6 global collaborators. A de-identified subject ID, COVID-19 status, age in years and sex were almost always included in the sample metadata. Where available, HLA class I and class II types were taken from metadata supplied by the sample provider and were not determined by assay-based typing.

The immunoSEQ Assay, a bias-controlled multiplex PCR, was used to amplify TCRbeta CDR3 regions from genomic DNA. The source study handled its data this way. The number of nucleated cells in each sample was estimated by amplification of reference gene primers within the assay. Sequence reads were collapsed and filtered to measure the absolute abundance of every unique TCRbeta CDR3 rearrangement. For each sample, productive Simpson clonality was calculated as the square root of Simpson's diversity index across productive rearrangements. Sourced from immuneACCESS, this table was stored by TCRdb with only in-frame sequences that have V and J called. A share of the clones is absent; for the studies checked, an unresolved V gene accounts for under half, and the remainder has no known explanation. V, J and clone size are taken as reported in that table, and D and trimming were inferred from the DNA itself. This sample has fewer than 140,000 clones in its table, and over 55% of those were observed once. The top ten constitute about 1% of the sample.

What the research found in general, with its limitations: The amount of clinical and demographic metadata varied by source and participant and was provided uncurated.

Each collaborating institution followed its own protocols to collect whole blood in K2EDTA tubes. Collaborator samples were shipped for TCRbeta analysis as frozen whole blood, isolated PBMCs, or DNA extracted from either sample type. Turning to this clone: The target of this receptor is not known. Base-call qualities are not available, and no considerably larger clone is one nucleotide away.

The TCR sequence derives from a human donor with acute or convalescent COVID-19. The donor label of this sample is uncertain. Input material: peripheral blood.

The CDR3 is CASSPVGTVTTEAFF. The DNA reads as follows: TGTGCCAGCTCACCCGTGGGCACAGTCACCACTGAAGCTTTCTTT. The receptor chain draws on TRBV18 and TRBJ1-1, with the D segment identity uncertain. The CDR3 spans 15 residues, from the cysteine through the phenylalanine. Only the CDR3 region is kept as DNA, spanning 45 bases read in frame from base 1. Cut back by 3 bases and 4 bases, the V and J ends lie 15 bases apart. CDR1 is given as KGHSH and CDR2 as LQKENI, both from the germline V gene.